One and the same sample provided the 10 T cell receptor beta chains below, sequenced in a study of T cell repertoires in cytomegalovirus infection. TCRdb re-called the reads with MiXCR, one entry per CDR3 protein. The repertoire consists of a few hundred thousand distinct CDR3 sequences, with more than 8% occurring once and the leading ten covering approximately 4.5%. Sequencing was carried out using PBMCs. The receptors derive from a human donor in good health (CMV status not recorded). Some clones in this sample may be carry-over from other donors' samples.

This clonotype was seen more than once but under ten times. The rearrangement links TRBV4-2 to TRBJ1-5; the D gene is possibly TRBD1 (6 bases). The CDR3 totals 16 residues. Trimming cost V 4 bases and J 1 base, with 14 bases left between them. Germline CDR1 reads LGHNA; CDR2 reads YNFKEQ. The CDR3 sequence is CASSPGGGASNQPQHF. The CDR3 DNA reads as TGTGCCAGCAGCCCTGGGGGGGGCGCGAGCAATCAGCCCCAGCATTTT.

V is TRBV20-1 and J is TRBJ2-7, with 10 positions matching TRBD2. With V trimmed by 6 bases and J by 0 bases, 5 bases remained unmatched. Germline V gene data show CDR1 as DFQATT and CDR2 as SNEGSKA (reference sequence). The CDR3 spans 14 residues. The CDR3 spells CSAVSGRHSYEQYF. CDR3 sequence (DNA): TGCAGTGCGGTTAGCGGGAGGCACTCCTACGAGCAGTACTTC.

This clonotype occurred many times. This chain joins TRBV7-2 and TRBJ1-1; 9 bases line up with TRBD1. Germline V lookup: CDR1 SGHTA, CDR2 FQGNSA. This CDR3 contains 15 residues. Trimming removed 4 bases from V and 11 bases from J; junction bases left unmatched: 14. CDR3 DNA sequence: TGTGCCAGCAGCTCGTGGCCCGGACAGGGGCGGTATGCTTTCTTT. Its protein product is CASSSWPGQGRYAFF.

The table lists this clonotype with a few counts. The rearrangement uses TRBV7-2 and TRBJ2-1; TRBD1 matches at 7 bases. The CDR3 contains 12 residues. J was trimmed by 8 bases and V by 6 bases; bases with no gene match: 4. Looked up from germline, CDR1 is SGHTA and CDR2 is FQGNSA. As DNA, the CDR3 is TGTGCCAGCAGATCCACAGGGGATGAGCAGTTCTTC. This sequence encodes CASRSTGDEQFF.

With respect to this clonotype: A read error may explain this, as a much larger clone is one base away. The chain employs TRBV5-4 and TRBJ2-4; 15 bases match TRBD2. V was clipped by 2 bases and J by 8 bases; unmatched bases: 2. The length of the CDR3 is 15 residues. Germline CDR1 reads SGHNT; CDR2 reads YYREEE (reference sequence). The CDR3 is CASSFGLAGGDIQYF. The CDR3 nucleotides are TGTGCCAGCAGCTTTGGACTAGCGGGAGGGGACATTCAGTACTTC.

This clonotype has more than one count but fewer than ten. This sequence joins TRBV28 and TRBJ2-2; 9 bases are shared with TRBD2. Looked up from germline, CDR1 is MDHEN and CDR2 is SYDVKM. The CDR3 covers 13 residues. The ends lost 8 bases at V and 5 bases at J; junction bases unmatched: 3. The CDR3 is CASASGMTGELFF. The CDR3 DNA reads as TGTGCCAGCGCTAGCGGGATGACCGGGGAGCTGTTTTTT.

The chain is built from TRBV7-2 and TRBJ2-6, with 10 bases that match TRBD2. Unmatched junction bases numbered 9, after V lost 7 bases and J lost 0 bases. The germline V gene has CDR1 SGHTA and CDR2 FQGNSA. This CDR3 is built from 18 residues. In DNA form, the CDR3 reads TGTGCCAGCACCAAACGGGCTAGCGGGAGCTCTGGGGCCAACGTCCTGACTTTC. Translation: CASTKRASGSSGANVLTF.

This clonotype was seen a handful of times. The chain links TRBV7-9 to TRBJ1-6; D possibly corresponds to TRBD1 (5 bases). Germline assignment: CDR1 SEHNR and CDR2 FQNEAQ (reference sequence). CDR3 length: 13 amino acids. V lost 2 bases, J lost 11 bases, and 10 bases lay in between. The CDR3 spells CASSLQGRAPLHF. The CDR3 DNA sequence: TGTGCCAGCAGCTTACAGGGCAGGGCACCCCTCCACTTT.

The rearrangement joins TRBV29-1 to TRBJ2-6; D unclear. Germline-derived CDR1 and CDR2 are SQVTM and ANQGSEA. V lost 5 bases and J lost 4, with 15 bases in between. This CDR3 has 15 amino acids. CDR3 bases: TGCAGCGTTTACTTGGCCGGGCCCGGGGCCAACGTCCTGACTTTC. Encoded protein: CSVYLAGPGANVLTF.

This chain uses TRBV28 with TRBJ2-3; maybe TRBD2 (6 bases). The CDR3 length is 15 residues. The germline CDR1 and CDR2 sequences are MDHEN and SYDVKM. V lost 9 bases and J lost 4, with 20 bases in between. The CDR3 nucleotides read TGTGCCAGTCAATCCTACGGGAGAGACCCAGATACGCAGTATTTT. This codes for CASQSYGRDPDTQYF. The complete variable domain, with remaining parts taken from reference TRBV28 and TRBJ2-3, reads DVKVTQSSRYLVKRTGEKVFLECVQDMDHENMFWYRQDPGLGLRLIYFSYDVKMKEKGDIPEGYSVSREKKERFSLILESASTNQTSMYLCASQSYGRDPDTQYFGPGTRLTVL.